Each of the 23 T cell receptor beta chains below was sequenced from the same sample in a study of blood T cells in healthy people across ages. Sample-barcoded 5' priming and a J-beta primer mix drove a second PCR of roughly 7 to 11 cycles. TCRdb passed the 5' RACE reads through MiXCR, listing each CDR3 protein once. The table has about 1,500,000 distinct CDR3 sequences, approximately 28% seen once; the top ten hold 7.7%. Input material: blood. These receptors all stem from a woman aged 25-40 years in good health.

A note on this clonotype: A read error may be the cause here, since a much bigger clone is one base away. The chain carries TRBV5-1 and TRBJ1-5; tentative D call: TRBD1 (6 bases). Germline-derived CDR1 and CDR2 are SGHRS and YFSETQ. CDR3 length: 13 amino acids. The CDR3 DNA follows: TGCGCCAGCAGACTCGACAGGAATCAGTCCCAGCATTTT. It translates to CASRLDRNQSQHF.

V gene TRBV7-9 combines with J gene TRBJ2-2, with 14 bases identical to TRBD2. Germline CDR1 and CDR2: SEHNR and FQNEAQ (reference sequence). CDR3 length: 20 residues. J lost 0 bases, V lost 0 bases, and 6 bases had no gene match. CDR3 DNA: TGTGCCAGCAGCTTAGCACCCGGACTAGCGGGAGGCTCGAACACCGGGGAGCTGTTTTTT. Protein: CASSLAPGLAGGSNTGELFF.

This chain uses TRBV7-2 with TRBJ2-1; 7 bases map to TRBD2. CDR3 size: 15 residues. Germline V lookup: CDR1 SGHTA, CDR2 FQGNSA. V gave up 5 bases and J gave up 8 bases; unmatched junction bases: 12. CDR3 coding DNA: TGTGCCAGCAGCCCCCCTTGGGGGGGGGAGCATGAGCAGTTCTTC. Translating gives CASSPPWGGEHEQFF.

The chain links TRBV9 to TRBJ1-6; D is undetermined. V was pared by 0 bases and J by 6 bases, with 7 bases between. The CDR3 is made up of 14 amino acids. Per germline, CDR1 SGDLS and CDR2 YYNGEE. DNA for the CDR3: TGTGCCAGCAGCGTAGCGGCAAGTAATTCACCCCTCCACTTT. Amino acid sequence: CASSVAASNSPLHF.

This clonotype was counted once. The CDR3, as DNA: TGTGCCAGCAGTGAAGTGGGGCGGTTACCCCTCCACTTT. It codes for CASSEVGRLPLHF. V gene TRBV2 combines with J gene TRBJ1-6, with a tentative D call TRBD1 (5 bases). Germline-derived CDR1 and CDR2 are SNHLY and FYNNEI. The CDR3 is 13 residues long. Trimming stripped 1 base from V and 12 bases from J, with 10 bases between.

There are a few counts of this clonotype. The J gene is TRBJ1-2, the V gene TRBV20-1, with a weak D call TRBD1 (6 bases). Germline V gene lookup returns CDR1 DFQATT and CDR2 SNEGSKA (reference sequence). Trimming removed 7 bases from V and 2 bases from J, with 14 bases in between. The CDR3 loop spans 13 amino acids. This chain's CDR3 is CSGSDSTNYGYTF. CDR3 in DNA: TGCAGTGGGTCGGACAGTACCAACTATGGCTACACCTTC.

This clonotype was recorded a few times. This chain joins TRBV7-2 and TRBJ1-2, with D perhaps TRBD1 (6 bases). Germline V gene sequence: CDR1 SGHTA, CDR2 FQGNSA. The CDR3 covers 14 residues. V lost 3 bases and J lost 4, with 12 bases in between. CDR3 DNA: TGTGCCAGCAGCTTCGGGGGGCTGGGCTATGGCTACACCTTC. As protein: CASSFGGLGYGYTF.

The genes are TRBV5-1 and TRBJ2-7; D is perhaps TRBD1 (5 bases). The J call may be faulty, since TRBJ2-5 better matches the DNA end. CDR3 size: 15 residues. Germline V gene sequence: CDR1 SGHRS, CDR2 YFSETQ. CDR3 amino acids: CASSLGSPQGETQYF. Written as DNA, the CDR3 is TGCGCCAGCAGCTTGGGGTCGCCCCAGGGAGAGACCCAGTACTTC.

The chain links TRBV6-4 to TRBJ2-1; D remains ambiguous. The V and J ends lost 0 bases and 4 bases respectively, with 10 bases between them. The germline gives CDR1 MRHNA, CDR2 SNTAGT. CDR3 length equals 15 residues. The CDR3 nucleotides read TGTGCCAGCAGTGACTCTCCCTTGTCGTACAATGAGCAGTTCTTC. Residues: CASSDSPLSYNEQFF.

A word on this clonotype: The junction shows a germline mismatch at one end, possibly a read error. The chain combines TRBV20-1 with TRBJ2-7; no definite D call. This CDR3 is 12 amino acids long. From germline, CDR1 is DFQATT and CDR2 SNEGSKA (reference sequence). The CDR3 reads CRAREQTYEQYF. CDR3 DNA sequence: TGCAGGGCTAGAGAGCAAACTTACGAGCAGTACTTC.

The chain recombines TRBV20-1 with TRBJ1-4, with 10 bases that match TRBD1. The CDR3 loop spans 14 amino acids. V lost 3 bases to trimming and J lost 8 bases; unmatched junction nucleotides: 6. Germline CDR1 and CDR2: DFQATT and SNEGSKA (reference sequence). The CDR3 DNA follows: TGCAGTGCTAGCCAAGGGACAGGGGAAGAAAAACTGTTTTTT. Its translation is CSASQGTGEEKLFF.

Remarks on this clonotype: Compared with germline, one end of the junction differs, possibly owing to a read error. V and J are TRBV6-5 and TRBJ2-3, with 12 bases that match TRBD2. The CDR3 has 16 residues. Germline CDR1 MNHEY, CDR2 SVGAGI. The CDR3, as DNA: TGTGCCAGCAGTATTACTAGCGGGGGGTTCACAGATACGCAGTACTTT. It translates to CASSITSGGFTDTQYF.

This clonotype was counted between two and nine times. The chain joins TRBV4-2 to TRBJ2-5; weak D call: TRBD1 (6 bases). The germline gives CDR1 LGHNA, CDR2 YNFKEQ. The V end lost 0 bases, the J end lost 2 bases, and 16 bases lay between the germline ends. CDR3 length: 17 amino acids. CDR3 amino acids: CASSQDLDRGGQETQYF. The CDR3 nucleotides read TGTGCCAGCAGCCAAGATCTGGACAGAGGGGGACAAGAGACCCAGTACTTC.

This clonotype was seen a single time. The rearrangement uses TRBV7-3 and TRBJ2-3; unclear D gene. The V gene lost 0 bases and the J gene lost 3 bases, with 25 bases spanning the gap. Per germline, CDR1 SGHTA and CDR2 FQGTGA. CDR3 size: 20 residues. The CDR3 region is CASSLTGPPSNPGGTDTQYF. The CDR3 bases are TGTGCCAGCAGCTTAACTGGGCCTCCATCCAACCCGGGTGGGACAGATACGCAGTATTTT.

This clonotype was detected ten times or more. CDR3 loop: CAICSHPGANVLTF. The CDR3 DNA reads as TGTGCCATCTGCTCCCACCCTGGGGCCAACGTCCTGACTTTC. The rearrangement links TRBV10-3 to TRBJ2-6; D is ambiguous. V gave up 8 bases and J gave up 2 bases, with 10 bases separating them. The CDR3 spans 14 residues. Germline V lookup: CDR1 ENHRY, CDR2 SYGVKD.

This clonotype was observed a handful of times. The chain links TRBV2 to TRBJ2-7; D ambiguous. CDR1 is SNHLY and CDR2 is FYNNEI in the germline V gene. The CDR3 totals 15 residues. Trimming stripped 3 bases from V and 0 bases from J, with 12 bases between. The CDR3 spells CASSDGQESSYEQYF. The CDR3 DNA reads TGTGCCAGCAGTGACGGGCAAGAGAGCTCCTACGAGCAGTACTTC.

At least ten counts were recorded for this clonotype. This sequence joins TRBV7-9 and TRBJ2-7; D call uncertain. Germline CDR1 reads SEHNR; CDR2 reads FQNEAQ (reference sequence). This CDR3 spans 14 amino acids. V dropped 1 base and J dropped 2 bases, with 9 bases sitting between them. This chain's CDR3 is CASSLETGTYEQYF. CDR3 nucleotides: TGTGCCAGCAGCTTAGAGACTGGGACCTACGAGCAGTACTTC.

This clonotype was picked up many times. Written as DNA, the CDR3 is TGCAGTGCTAGAGGATCTTATCTCGAGCAGTACTTC. Amino acid sequence: CSARGSYLEQYF. V and J are TRBV20-1 and TRBJ2-7; no clear D. V was pared by 1 base and J by 6 bases, with 10 bases between. The germline gives CDR1 DFQATT, CDR2 SNEGSKA (reference sequence). This CDR3 region has 12 residues.

V is TRBV29-1 and J is TRBJ1-2; weak D call: TRBD1 (5 bases). Germline-derived CDR1 and CDR2 are SQVTM and ANQGSEA. The CDR3 extends over 13 amino acids. Trimming took 2 bases from V and 3 from J, leaving 10 bases between them. The CDR3: CSVEPRQYYGYTF. The CDR3 nucleotides are TGCAGCGTTGAACCTCGACAGTACTATGGCTACACCTTC.

This clonotype was seen only a few times. The chain couples TRBV12-5 to TRBJ2-7; D remains unclear. Germline CDR1 reads LGHNT; CDR2 reads FRNRAP. This CDR3 is built from 12 residues. Trimming took off 9 bases at V and 2 bases at J, with 11 bases between the two ends. The CDR3 DNA is TGTGCTAGGGGTGACACCCCCTACGAGCAGTACTTC. This translates into CARGDTPYEQYF.

This clonotype was counted between two and nine times. The chain couples TRBV29-1 to TRBJ1-1; D is unresolved. V lost 4 bases and J 1 base, leaving 10 bases between the germline ends. This CDR3 spans 13 amino acids. Per the germline V gene, CDR1 is SQVTM and CDR2 is ANQGSEA. Written as DNA, the CDR3 is TGCAGCGTTGCGGCGCGACAGAACACTGAAGCTTTCTTT. Amino acids: CSVAARQNTEAFF.

This clonotype was seen only a few times. This chain links TRBV28 with TRBJ2-1; 7 nucleotides agree with TRBD2. V trimming: 2 bases; J trimming: 7 bases; junction bases outside the gene matches: 8. The CDR3 totals 15 residues. Germline CDR1 is MDHEN and CDR2 is SYDVKM. The CDR3 nucleotides are TGTGCCAGCAGTTTAACTAACGGGGGGTGGAATGAGCAGTTCTTC. Protein product: CASSLTNGGWNEQFF.

This clonotype appeared a few times. The rearrangement joins TRBV3-1 to TRBJ2-3; a possible D gene is TRBD1 (6 bases). Germline lookup yields CDR1 LGHDT and CDR2 YNNKEL (reference sequence). Trimming cost V 4 bases and J 5 bases, with 13 bases left between them. This CDR3 comprises 14 residues. CDR3 region: CASSLRQVQDTQYF. CDR3 nucleotide sequence: TGTGCCAGCAGCCTCCGACAGGTACAAGATACGCAGTATTTT.